The clone carrying this T cell receptor (beta chain) was recorded a few times. Its antigen remains unidentified. CDR3 length: 14 amino acids. The junction had 1 base not matched to a gene; V was cut back by 0 bases and J by 1 base. Germline lookup yields CDR1 GTSNPN and CDR2 SVGIG (reference sequence). Profiling relied on immunoSEQ multiplex PCR, and the TCRdb table lists in-frame clones only, not all of them. Of approximately 640,000 clones listed, 60% to 80% are singletons. The data were obtained in a study of shared clonotypes between healthy human individuals. Study-level points and caveats: The sole specimen, blood, was sampled, and tissue repertoires likely differ.

This receptor was taken from a woman younger than 45 in good health. Material: memory CD4+ T cells sorted from blood. Subset described: CD45RA-negative fraction. This sequence joins TRBV30 and TRBJ1-1, with 8 bases aligning to TRBD1. The CDR3 DNA is TGTGCCTGGAGTGTTGACAGGGGGAACACTGAAGCTTTCTTT. Translated, it gives CAWSVDRGNTEAFF.